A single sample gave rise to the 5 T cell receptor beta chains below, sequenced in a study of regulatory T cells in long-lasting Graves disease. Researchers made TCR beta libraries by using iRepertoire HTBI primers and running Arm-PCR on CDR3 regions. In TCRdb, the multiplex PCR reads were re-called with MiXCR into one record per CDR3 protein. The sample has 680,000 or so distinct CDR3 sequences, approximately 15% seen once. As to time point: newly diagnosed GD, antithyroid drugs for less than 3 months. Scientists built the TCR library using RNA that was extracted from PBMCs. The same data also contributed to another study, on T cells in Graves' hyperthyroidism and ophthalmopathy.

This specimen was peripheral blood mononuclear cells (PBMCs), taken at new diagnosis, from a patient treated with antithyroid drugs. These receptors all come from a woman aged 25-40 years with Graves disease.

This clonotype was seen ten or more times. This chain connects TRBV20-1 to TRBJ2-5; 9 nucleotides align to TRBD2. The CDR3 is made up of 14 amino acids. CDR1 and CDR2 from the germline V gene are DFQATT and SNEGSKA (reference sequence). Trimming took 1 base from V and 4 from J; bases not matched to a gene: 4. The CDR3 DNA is TGCAGTGCTAGAGGTTTGCGGGAGGGAGAGACCCAGTACTTC. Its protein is CSARGLREGETQYF.

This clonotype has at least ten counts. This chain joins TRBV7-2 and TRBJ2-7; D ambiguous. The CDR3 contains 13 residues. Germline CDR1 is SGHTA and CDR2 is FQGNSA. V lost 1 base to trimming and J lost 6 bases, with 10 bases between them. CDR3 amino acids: CASSLVPNFEQYF. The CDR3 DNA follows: TGTGCCAGCAGCTTAGTGCCGAATTTCGAGCAGTACTTC.

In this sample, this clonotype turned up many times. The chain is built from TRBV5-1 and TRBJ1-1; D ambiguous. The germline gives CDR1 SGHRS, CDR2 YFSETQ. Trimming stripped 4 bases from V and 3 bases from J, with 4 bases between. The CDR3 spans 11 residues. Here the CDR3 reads CASSGDTEAFF. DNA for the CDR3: TGCGCCAGCAGCGGGGACACTGAAGCTTTCTTT.

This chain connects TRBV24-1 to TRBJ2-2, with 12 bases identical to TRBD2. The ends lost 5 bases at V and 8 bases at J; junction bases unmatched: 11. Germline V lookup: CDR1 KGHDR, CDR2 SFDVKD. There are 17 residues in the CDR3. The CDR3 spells CATSVSSGRAPAGELFF. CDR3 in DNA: TGTGCCACCAGTGTGTCTAGCGGGAGGGCCCCAGCAGGGGAGCTGTTTTTT.

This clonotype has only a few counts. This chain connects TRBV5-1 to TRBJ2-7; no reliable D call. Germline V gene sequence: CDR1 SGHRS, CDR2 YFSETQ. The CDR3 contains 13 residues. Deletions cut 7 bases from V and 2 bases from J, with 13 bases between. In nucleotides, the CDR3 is TGCGCCAGCGGTCGAGCGCCGACCTACGAGCAGTACTTC. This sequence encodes CASGRAPTYEQYF.